The T cell receptor (beta chain) described here comes from a study of blood T cell repertoires in COVID-19. Whole-study context: Sites across the United States, Italy and Spain contributed samples from acute and convalescent COVID-19. The analysed material was cDNA or gDNA that came from T cells, B-cell-depleted T cells, or PBMCs.

V lost 0 bases to trimming and J lost 7 bases, with 10 bases between them. The CDR3 length is 13 residues. Germline CDR1 is SGHTA and CDR2 is FQGNSA. Source study methods: The assay estimated nucleated cells by amplifying reference gene primers. Profiling relied on immunoSEQ multiplex PCR, and the TCRdb table lists in-frame clones only, not all of them. That table supplies the V and J calls and clone size; D and trimming were determined from the DNA. The data hold around 100,000 clones, with approximately 84% observed a single time. The chain has TRBV7-2 and TRBJ2-7; D ambiguous. The sample was peripheral blood. This sequence originates from a woman aged 55-75 years with acute or convalescent COVID-19. The CDR3 nucleotides are TGTGCCAGCAGCTTAGCCACCTCGCGGGAGCAGTACTTC. It yields the protein CASSLATSREQYF.